Included here is one T cell receptor (beta chain) sequence, with context. This clone was seen more than once but under ten times. It has no known antigen specificity. One base away there is no much larger clone; base qualities are not given. Library method: the immunoSEQ multiplex PCR assay. In most patients, genomic DNA was isolated using the Qiagen DNeasy Blood and Tissue Kit and sent frozen to Adaptive Biotechnologies for TCR sequencing. For most patients, high-throughput TCR-beta CDR3 sequencing of genomic DNA was performed by Adaptive Biotechnologies. In the source study's methods: TCR sequencing data for more than 15 patients were retrieved from Adaptive's ImmunoSEQ software; a few other patients were processed with MiXCR and VDJtools. To correct CD4 versus CD8 sorting errors, any sequence found in both subsets at a frequency ratio below 5:1 was removed. CDR3 nucleotide sequences shared between donor and recipient were removed because the origin of such sequences could not be assigned. To count as alloreactive, a clone needed at least 2-fold expansion over unstimulated cells and a minimum CFSE-low frequency of 0.002% (template counts) or 0.001% (read counts). Mappable clones were those detected in sequenced pre-transplant spleen, lymph node, or MLR CFSE-low populations of the donor or recipient. Cumulative frequency of alloreactive clones was calculated as a percentage of all sequences weighted by copy number. TCRdb obtained this table from immuneACCESS and retained in-frame rearrangements with V and J assigned. These tables miss some clones; where compared with another copy, unresolved V genes account for less than half of the shortfall, and the remainder is unexplained. That table supplies the V and J calls and clone size; D and trimming were determined from the DNA. The table for this sample lists more than 75,000 clones; roughly 90% of them were counted only once. 0.35% of the sample goes to the ten largest clones.

This entry belongs to a study of graft-versus-host responses after intestinal transplantation (dated by TCRdb to the early 2020s). For context, the study as a whole: The transplants that recipients received were multivisceral, liver-intestinal, or isolated intestinal. Donor T cell macrochimerism was defined as a peak of at least 4% donor T cells among recipient peripheral blood mononuclear cells. After intestinal transplantation, graft-versus-host and host-versus-graft alloreactive T cell clones were followed in the graft, circulation and bone marrow using bulk TCR-beta CDR3 sequencing. Rather than going through the commercial service, samples from a few later patients were sequenced in-house on an Illumina MiSeq and processed with MiXCR. A cohort of about two dozen intestinal transplant recipients, including one retransplant, was enrolled, and a few patients lacking pretransplant specimens were excluded. To identify alloreactive clones, pre-transplant mixed lymphocyte reaction products were sequenced and compared with unstimulated pre-transplant donor and recipient T cells. Every recipient was given anti-thymocyte globulin induction, followed by approximately 3 years of maintenance tacrolimus and steroids. Study-wide findings and limitations: Early after transplant, peak levels of circulating GvH clones were found to be associated with declines in HvG clones. In patients with donor T cell macrochimerism, the allografts had high GvH to HvG T cell clonal ratios. GvH clones were found in recipient bone marrow, and some of the GvH clones appeared earlier in ileal mucosa or blood, which is consistent with an intestinal mucosal origin. Conclusions were limited by the relatively low number and heterogeneity of intestinal transplant patients.

The CDR1 and CDR2 encoded by the germline V gene (reference sequence) are GTSNPN and SVGIG. Measured from the cysteine to the phenylalanine, the CDR3 is 14 residues long. The DNA shown is the 42-base CDR3, in frame from base 1. The V end loses 8 bases and the J end loses 12 bases, and a stretch of 28 bases separates them. In the paper's terms, the time point label means: cells obtained before transplantation from donor or recipient. CD3+CD4+ and CD3+CD8+ populations were FACS-sorted from unstimulated pre-transplant donor and recipient cells taken from spleen or lymph nodes. The V and J segments used are TRBV30 and TRBJ1-1; the D segment could be TRBD1, given 6 matching bases. The source material was unstimulated CD4+ T cells sorted from spleen or lymph node cells, sampled before transplant. The TCR comes from a human donor who was the organ donor for an intestinal transplant. The CDR3 reads as follows: CARGGPGQWDPTFF. The bases read TGTGCCCGGGGAGGGCCTGGACAGTGGGACCCCACTTTCTTT.